This entry features one TCR beta chain sequence. Its antigen is as yet unknown. This sample was included in a study of long-term antiretroviral therapy in people with HIV. The germline V and J ends were trimmed by 11 bases and 6 bases, with 17 bases remaining between them. Germline lookup yields CDR1 SGHVS and CDR2 FNYEAQ. The CDR3 runs 13 residues. Each donor provided at least one pre-ART PBMC sample and at least two post-ART PBMC samples. General study findings and limits: When set beside controls, HIV repertoires had CDR3 length ranges that were narrower. Blood dates from the mid-2000s to the late 2010s, possibly under older ART regimens.

immunoSEQ v3.0 was run at survey level. TCRdb keeps only in-frame clones here, not all; method: immunoSEQ multiplex PCR. Of around 20,000 clones listed, roughly 80% are singletons. The clonotype originates from a woman younger than 30 with HIV. The specimen comprised unsorted PBMCs, sampled 0.6 years after starting antiretroviral therapy. V usage is TRBV7-6 and J usage is TRBJ1-5; TRBD1 is a possible D gene (5 bases). CDR3 amino acids: CASGRGVGQPQHF. The CDR3 DNA reads as TGTGCCTCTGGGCGGGGCGTAGGTCAGCCCCAGCATTTT. Full variable domain (missing parts from reference TRBV7-6 and TRBJ1-5): GAGVSQSPRYKVTKRGQDVALRCDPISGHVSLYWYRQALGQGPEFLTYFNYEAQQDKSGLPNDRFSAERPEGSISTLTIQRTEQRDSAMYRCASGRGVGQPQHFGDGTRLSIL.